There are a few counts of the clone carrying this T cell receptor (beta chain). The antigen is unknown. This entry belongs to a study of response to subunit inactivated influenza vaccine. TCRdb ran MiXCR on the RT-PCR reads and lists one entry per CDR3 protein. The table lists hundreds of thousands of distinct CDR3 sequences, 12% to 15% of them singletons. The study, taken as a whole, reports: The authors offered the suggestion that each seasonal influenza vaccination recruits few new T cells.

The CDR3 has 12 residues. V lost 11 bases to trimming and J lost 1 base; unmatched junction nucleotides: 5. Germline assignment: CDR1 MNHNS and CDR2 SASEGT. This TCR was sampled from a man between 50 and 59 years old who received an inactivated influenza vaccine. The specimen was PBMCs from blood, collected roughly 15 days before vaccination. The chain is built from TRBV6-1 and TRBJ2-7; TRBD1 aligns across 7 bases. CDR3 nucleotides: TGTGCCGCCCGGGACAGATCCTACGAGCAGTACTTC. The encoded protein is CAARDRSYEQYF.